This T cell receptor beta chain stems from a study of shared clonotypes between healthy human individuals. Study-level points and caveats: Sequencing depth was a factor that was expected to affect clonotype sharing among donors.

This CDR3 region has 13 residues. In germline, CDR1 is MNHNS, CDR2 SASEGT. When replicate PCRs were run on sorted subsets, they used 200 ng DNA, 28,000 or so T cell genomes. Profiled with immunoSEQ multiplex PCR; TCRdb holds only in-frame clones, not every one. The sample has roughly 770,000 clones, about 96% seen once. CD45RO-negative, CCR7-selected cells formed the naive CD8 fraction, which excluded terminally differentiated effector memory CD45RA+ cells. About this clone itself: Its antigen is not identified. The junction does not match germline at one end; this may be a read error.

V and J are TRBV6-1 and TRBJ2-1; 7 positions match TRBD2. The receptor was derived from a man in his thirties or forties in good health. The sequenced material came from naive CD8+ T cells sorted from blood. CDR3 DNA: TGTGCCAGCCTGACGGGAGGCTACAATGAGCAGCTCTTC. This encodes CASLTGGYNEQLF.